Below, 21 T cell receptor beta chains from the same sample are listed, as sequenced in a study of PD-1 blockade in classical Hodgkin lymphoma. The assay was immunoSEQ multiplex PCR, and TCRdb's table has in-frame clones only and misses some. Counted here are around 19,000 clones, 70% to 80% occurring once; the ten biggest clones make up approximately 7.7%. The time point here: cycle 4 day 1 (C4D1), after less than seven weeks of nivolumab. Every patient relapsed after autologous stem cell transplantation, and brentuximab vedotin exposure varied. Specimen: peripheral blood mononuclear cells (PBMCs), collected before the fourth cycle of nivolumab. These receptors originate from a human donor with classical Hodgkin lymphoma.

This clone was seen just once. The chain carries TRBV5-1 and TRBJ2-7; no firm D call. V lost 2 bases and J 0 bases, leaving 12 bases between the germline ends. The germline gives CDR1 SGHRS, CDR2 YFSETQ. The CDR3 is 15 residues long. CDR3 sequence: CASSFTRPSSYEQYF. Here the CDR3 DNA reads TGCGCCAGCAGCTTCACCAGGCCCAGCTCCTACGAGCAGTACTTC.

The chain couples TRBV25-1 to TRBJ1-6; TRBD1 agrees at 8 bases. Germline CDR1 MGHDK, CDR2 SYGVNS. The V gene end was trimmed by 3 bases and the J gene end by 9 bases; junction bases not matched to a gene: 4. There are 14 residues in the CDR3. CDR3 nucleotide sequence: TGTGCCAGCAGTGATCAGGGGGCGATTTCACCCCTCCACTTT. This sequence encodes CASSDQGAISPLHF.

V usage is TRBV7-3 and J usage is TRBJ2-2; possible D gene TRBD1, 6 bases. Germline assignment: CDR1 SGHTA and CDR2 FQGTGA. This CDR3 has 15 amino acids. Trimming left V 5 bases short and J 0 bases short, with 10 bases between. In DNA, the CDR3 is TGTGCCAGCAGCATGGGACACTCGAACACCGGGGAGCTGTTTTTT. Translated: CASSMGHSNTGELFF.

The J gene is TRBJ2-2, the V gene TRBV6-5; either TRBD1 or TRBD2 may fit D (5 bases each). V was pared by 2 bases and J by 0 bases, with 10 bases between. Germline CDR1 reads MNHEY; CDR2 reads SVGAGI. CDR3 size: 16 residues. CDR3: CASSYGGASNTGELFF. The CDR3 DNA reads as TGTGCCAGCAGTTACGGGGGAGCGTCGAACACCGGGGAGCTGTTTTTT.

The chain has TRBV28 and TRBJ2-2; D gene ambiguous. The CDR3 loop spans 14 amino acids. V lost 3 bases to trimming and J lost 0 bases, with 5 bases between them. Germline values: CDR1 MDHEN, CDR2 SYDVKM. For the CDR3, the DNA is TGTGCCAGCAGTTTTGGGACGAACACCGGGGAGCTGTTTTTT. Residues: CASSFGTNTGELFF.

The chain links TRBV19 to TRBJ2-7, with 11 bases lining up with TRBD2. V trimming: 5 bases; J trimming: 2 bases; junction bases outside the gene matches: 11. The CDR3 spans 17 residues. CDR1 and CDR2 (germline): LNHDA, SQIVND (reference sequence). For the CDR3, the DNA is TGTGCCAGTAGTCCGTACCTAGGACTAGCGGGCACCTACGAGCAGTACTTC. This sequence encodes CASSPYLGLAGTYEQYF.

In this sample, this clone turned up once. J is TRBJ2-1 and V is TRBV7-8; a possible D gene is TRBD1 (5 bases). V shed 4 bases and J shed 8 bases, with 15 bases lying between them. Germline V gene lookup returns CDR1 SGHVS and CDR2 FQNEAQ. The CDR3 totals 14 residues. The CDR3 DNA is TGTGCCAGCAGCTCCGATCAGGGATGGGATGAGCAGTTCTTC. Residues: CASSSDQGWDEQFF.

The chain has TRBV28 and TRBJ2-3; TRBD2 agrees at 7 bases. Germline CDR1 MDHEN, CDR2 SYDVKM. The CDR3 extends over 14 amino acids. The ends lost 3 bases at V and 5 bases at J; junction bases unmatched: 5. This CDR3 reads CASSLTGGEDTQYF. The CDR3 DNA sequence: TGTGCCAGCAGTTTGACGGGGGGTGAAGATACGCAGTATTTT.

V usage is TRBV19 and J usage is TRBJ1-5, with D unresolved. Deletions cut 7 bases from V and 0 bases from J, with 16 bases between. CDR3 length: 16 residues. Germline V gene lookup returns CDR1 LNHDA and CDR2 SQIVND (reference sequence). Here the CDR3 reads CASTMTSLYSNQPQHF. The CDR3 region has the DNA TGTGCCAGTACCATGACCAGCCTGTATAGCAATCAGCCCCAGCATTTT. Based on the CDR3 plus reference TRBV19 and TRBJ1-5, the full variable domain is DGGITQSPKYLFRKEGQNVTLSCEQNLNHDAMYWYRQDPGQGLRLIYYSQIVNDFQKGDIAEGYSVSREKKESFPLTVTSAQKNPTAFYLCASTMTSLYSNQPQHFGDGTRLSIL.

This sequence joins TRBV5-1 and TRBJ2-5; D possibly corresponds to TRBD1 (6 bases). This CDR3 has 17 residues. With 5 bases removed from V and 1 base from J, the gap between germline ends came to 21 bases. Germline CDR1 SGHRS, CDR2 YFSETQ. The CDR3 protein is CASRGLLLDSLQETQYF. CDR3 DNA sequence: TGCGCCAGCAGAGGCCTCCTCCTGGACAGCCTCCAAGAGACCCAGTACTTC. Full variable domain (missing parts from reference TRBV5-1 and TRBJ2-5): KAGVTQTPRYLIKTRGQQVTLSCSPISGHRSVSWYQQTPGQGLQFLFEYFSETQRNKGNFPGRFSGRQFSNSRSEMNVSTLELGDSALYLCASRGLLLDSLQETQYFGPGTRLLVL.

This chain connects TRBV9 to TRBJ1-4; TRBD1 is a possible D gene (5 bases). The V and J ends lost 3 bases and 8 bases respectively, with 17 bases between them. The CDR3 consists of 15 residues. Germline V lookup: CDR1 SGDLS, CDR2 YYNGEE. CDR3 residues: CASSGRDLPREKLFF. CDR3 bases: TGTGCCAGCAGCGGAAGGGACCTGCCTCGGGAAAAACTGTTTTTT.

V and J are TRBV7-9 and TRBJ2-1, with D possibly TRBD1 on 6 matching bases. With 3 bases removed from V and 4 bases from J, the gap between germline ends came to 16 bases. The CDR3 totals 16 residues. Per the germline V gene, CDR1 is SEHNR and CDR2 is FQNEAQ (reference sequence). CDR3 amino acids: CASSFEQGSGYNEQFF. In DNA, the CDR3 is TGTGCCAGCAGCTTTGAACAGGGATCGGGTTACAATGAGCAGTTCTTC.

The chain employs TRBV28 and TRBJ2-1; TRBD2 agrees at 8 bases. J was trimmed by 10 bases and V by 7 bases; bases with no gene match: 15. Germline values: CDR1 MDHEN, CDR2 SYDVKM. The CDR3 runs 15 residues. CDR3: CASILGGSGSWEQFF. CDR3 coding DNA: TGTGCCAGCATCCTTGGGGGGAGCGGGAGTTGGGAGCAGTTCTTC.

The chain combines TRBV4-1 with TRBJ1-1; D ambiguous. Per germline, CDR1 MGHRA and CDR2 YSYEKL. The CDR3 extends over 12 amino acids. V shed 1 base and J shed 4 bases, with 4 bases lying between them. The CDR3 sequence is CASSQGVTEAFF. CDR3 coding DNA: TGCGCCAGCAGCCAAGGTGTCACTGAAGCTTTCTTT.

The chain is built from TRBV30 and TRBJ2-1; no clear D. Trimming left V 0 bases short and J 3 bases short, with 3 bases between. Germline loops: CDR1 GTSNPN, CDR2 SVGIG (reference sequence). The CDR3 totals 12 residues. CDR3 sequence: CAWSVNYNEQFF. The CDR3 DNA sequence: TGTGCCTGGAGTGTCAACTACAATGAGCAGTTCTTC.

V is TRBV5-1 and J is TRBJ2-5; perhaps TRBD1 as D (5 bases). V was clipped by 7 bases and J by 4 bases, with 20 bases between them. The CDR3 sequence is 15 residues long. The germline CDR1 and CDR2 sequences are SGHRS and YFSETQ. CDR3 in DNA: TGCGCCAGCGCATGGATAGGGGCTGTTCGAGAGACCCAGTACTTC. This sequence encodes CASAWIGAVRETQYF.

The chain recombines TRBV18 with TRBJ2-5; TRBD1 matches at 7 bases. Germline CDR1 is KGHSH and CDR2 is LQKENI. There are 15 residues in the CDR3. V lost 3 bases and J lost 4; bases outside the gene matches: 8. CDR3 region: CASSPSQGTRETQYF. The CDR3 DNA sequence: TGTGCCAGCTCACCCTCACAGGGGACAAGAGAGACCCAGTACTTC. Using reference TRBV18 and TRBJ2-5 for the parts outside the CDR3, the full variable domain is NAGVMQNPRHLVRRRGQEARLRCSPMKGHSHVYWYRQLPEEGLKFMVYLQKENIIDESGMPKERFSAEFPKEGPSILRIQQVVRGDSAAYFCASSPSQGTRETQYFGPGTRLLVL.

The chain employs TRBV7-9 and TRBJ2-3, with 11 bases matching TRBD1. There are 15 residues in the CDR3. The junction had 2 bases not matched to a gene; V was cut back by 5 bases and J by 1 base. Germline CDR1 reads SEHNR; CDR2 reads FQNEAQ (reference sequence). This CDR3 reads CASSGQGAGTDTQYF. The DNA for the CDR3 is TGTGCCAGCAGCGGACAGGGGGCGGGCACAGATACGCAGTATTTT. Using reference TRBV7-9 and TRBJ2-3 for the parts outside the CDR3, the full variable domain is DTGVSQNPRHKITKRGQNVTFRCDPISEHNRLYWYRQTLGQGPEFLTYFQNEAQLEKSRLLSDRFSAERPKGSFSTLEIQRTEQGDSAMYLCASSGQGAGTDTQYFGPGTRLTVL.

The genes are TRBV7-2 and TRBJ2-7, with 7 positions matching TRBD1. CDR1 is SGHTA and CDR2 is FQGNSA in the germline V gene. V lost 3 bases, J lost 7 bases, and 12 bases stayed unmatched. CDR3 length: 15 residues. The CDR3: CASSLPTMPRGEQYF. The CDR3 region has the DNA TGTGCCAGCAGCTTGCCGACAATGCCCAGGGGGGAGCAGTACTTC.

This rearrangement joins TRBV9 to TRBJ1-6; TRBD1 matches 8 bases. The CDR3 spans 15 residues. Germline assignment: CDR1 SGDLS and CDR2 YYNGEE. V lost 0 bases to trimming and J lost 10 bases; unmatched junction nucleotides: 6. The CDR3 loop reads CASSVGAGTGSPLHF. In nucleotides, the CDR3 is TGTGCCAGCAGCGTAGGAGCAGGGACAGGATCACCCCTCCACTTT.

For the CDR3, the DNA is TGTGCCTGGAGGGCCGGGACAGGGGGCACAGATACGCAGTATTTT. Translated: CAWRAGTGGTDTQYF. This sequence joins TRBV30 and TRBJ2-3, with TRBD1 matching over 10 bases. The CDR3 contains 15 residues. Trimming cost V 3 bases and J 1 base; bases outside gene matches: 4. Germline V CDR1 and CDR2: GTSNPN, SVGIG (reference sequence).